This entry is about one T cell receptor beta chain. The data stem from a study of blood T cell repertoires in COVID-19. Study as a whole: In each case, the material was cDNA or gDNA derived from T cells, B-cell-depleted T cells, or PBMCs.

V lost 0 bases and J lost 1; bases outside the gene matches: 4. CDR1 is SGDLS, CDR2 YYNGEE, per germline. This CDR3 is 17 amino acids long. As handled by the study authors: The authors estimated nucleated cell counts from reference gene primer amplification. Using immunoSEQ multiplex PCR, the repertoire was profiled, and TCRdb retains in-frame clones only, with some absent. From that table come the V and J calls and clone size; the DNA was used to work out D and trimming. Of 30,000 to 40,000 clones in the sample, roughly 93% were seen once. Source material: peripheral blood. The V call is TRBV9, the J call TRBJ2-3; TRBD2 matches at 11 bases. This TCR was sampled from a male donor with active COVID-19. The CDR3 coding sequence is TGTGCCAGCAGCGTAGCTACGACTAGCGGGGGCACAGATACGCAGTATTTT. Protein: CASSVATTSGGTDTQYF.